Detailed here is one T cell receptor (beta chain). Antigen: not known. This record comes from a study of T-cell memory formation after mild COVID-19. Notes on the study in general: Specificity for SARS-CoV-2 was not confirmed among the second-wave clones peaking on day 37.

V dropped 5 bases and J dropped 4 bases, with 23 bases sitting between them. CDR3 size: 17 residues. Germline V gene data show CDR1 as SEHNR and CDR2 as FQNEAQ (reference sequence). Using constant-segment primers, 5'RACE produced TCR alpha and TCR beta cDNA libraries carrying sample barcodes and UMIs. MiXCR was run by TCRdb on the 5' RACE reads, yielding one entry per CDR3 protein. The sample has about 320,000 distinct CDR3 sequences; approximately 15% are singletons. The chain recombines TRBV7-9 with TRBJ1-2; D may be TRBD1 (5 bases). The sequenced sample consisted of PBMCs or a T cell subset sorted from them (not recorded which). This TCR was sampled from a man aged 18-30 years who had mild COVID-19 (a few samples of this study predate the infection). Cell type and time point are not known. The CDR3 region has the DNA TGTGCCAGCAGCGCCAGCGGAAGGGACGAAGAGATCTATGGCTACACCTTC. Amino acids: CASSASGRDEEIYGYTF.